Listed below are T cell receptor beta chains from one sample, sequenced in a study of T cell responses to AZD1222 COVID-19 vaccine. The table came from immunoSEQ multiplex PCR; TCRdb's copy has only in-frame clones and leaves some out. This sample has more than 140,000 clones, with 80% to 90% found just once. Sequenced material: peripheral blood, taken on day 0 of AZD1222 vaccination. These receptors came from an adult in good health. The CDR3 runs from the conserved cysteine through the conserved F or W. The order of the fields is J gene, V gene, clone size, D gene, CDR3 DNA, CDR3 protein. D genes are given only for firm matches. Not every row has a clone size; where given, it reads once, few, many or a size class.

J gene: TRBJ1-1; V gene: TRBV7-3; clone size: -; D gene: -; CDR3 DNA: TGTGCCAGCAGCTTAACCGCAGGGGTGGGAGCTTTCTTT; CDR3 protein: CASSLTAGVGAFF
J gene: TRBJ2-7; V gene: TRBV11-2; clone size: -; D gene: -; CDR3 DNA: TGTGCCAGCAGCTCACAGGGTTACGAGCAGTACTTC; CDR3 protein: CASSSQGYEQYF
J gene: TRBJ2-1; V gene: TRBV6-1; clone size: -; D gene: TRBD2; CDR3 DNA: TGTGCCAGCAGTGGACTAGCGGGGGCCTCCTACAATGAGCAGTTCTTC; CDR3 protein: CASSGLAGASYNEQFF
J gene: TRBJ2-3; V gene: TRBV9; clone size: -; D gene: -; CDR3 DNA: TGTGCCAGCAGCGAGGGGATTACCCGCAGCACAGATACGCAGTATTTT; CDR3 protein: CASSEGITRSTDTQYF
J gene: TRBJ2-7; V gene: TRBV19; clone size: -; D gene: TRBD1; CDR3 DNA: TGTGCCAGTAGTCTCCGGGACAGGGTGTACGAGCAGTACTTC; CDR3 protein: CASSLRDRVYEQYF
J gene: TRBJ2-3; V gene: TRBV20-1; clone size: -; D gene: TRBD2; CDR3 DNA: TGCAGTGCTAGTAAATTGGGACGTGGGACTAGCGGGACGGGTGGGGATACGCAGTATTTT; CDR3 protein: CSASKLGRGTSGTGGDTQYF
J gene: TRBJ2-4; V gene: TRBV7-8; clone size: once; D gene: -; CDR3 DNA: TGTGCCAGCAGCCAACGGTCCCGGTCTACCCAAAACATTCAGTACTTC; CDR3 protein: CASSQRSRSTQNIQYF
J gene: TRBJ1-5; V gene: TRBV27; clone size: -; D gene: -; CDR3 DNA: TGTGCCAGCAGTTTATGGCCCCCCAGAGGTAGCAATCAGCCCCAGCATTTT; CDR3 protein: CASSLWPPRGSNQPQHF
J gene: TRBJ1-1; V gene: TRBV5-5; clone size: -; D gene: -; CDR3 DNA: TGTGCCAGCAGCTATTGGGACACCGTGGGGGGAGCTTTCTTT; CDR3 protein: CASSYWDTVGGAFF
J gene: TRBJ1-5; V gene: TRBV20-1; clone size: -; D gene: TRBD1; CDR3 DNA: TGCAGTGCTAGTACAGGGAGGGGGCTGAGTCAGCCCCAGCATTTT; CDR3 protein: CSASTGRGLSQPQHF
J gene: TRBJ1-2; V gene: TRBV9; clone size: -; D gene: -; CDR3 DNA: TGTGCCAGCAGCGTTTGGGACACCGTTAACTATGGCTACACCTTC; CDR3 protein: CASSVWDTVNYGYTF
J gene: TRBJ1-1; V gene: TRBV3-1/TRBV3-2; clone size: -; D gene: -; CDR3 DNA: TGTGCCAGCAGCCAGTTGGGGGACCAGACTGAAGCTTTCTTT; CDR3 protein: CASSQLGDQTEAFF
J gene: TRBJ1-6; V gene: TRBV7-9; clone size: -; D gene: -; CDR3 DNA: TGTGCCAGCAGCTTAACGCTTTCGGTCTCACCCCTCCACTTT; CDR3 protein: CASSLTLSVSPLHF
J gene: TRBJ2-1; V gene: TRBV2; clone size: -; D gene: TRBD2; CDR3 DNA: TGTGCCAGCCGTAGCGGGGGGGGATCAAATGAGCAGTTCTTC; CDR3 protein: CASRSGGGSNEQFF
J gene: TRBJ2-1; V gene: TRBV7-9; clone size: -; D gene: -; CDR3 DNA: TGTGCCAGCAGCTTAGCTGCGGGACAGTACAATGAGCAGTTCTTC; CDR3 protein: CASSLAAGQYNEQFF
J gene: TRBJ2-2; V gene: TRBV5-6; clone size: -; D gene: TRBD2; CDR3 DNA: TGTGCCAGCACCCGGAAGCTTGGTCCTAGCGGGGCCGGGGAGCTGTTTTTT; CDR3 protein: CASTRKLGPSGAGELFF
J gene: TRBJ1-4; V gene: TRBV3-1/TRBV3-2; clone size: once; D gene: -; CDR3 DNA: TGTGCCAGCAGCCAAGAACCGGGAAGGAACGAAAAACTGTTTTTT; CDR3 protein: CASSQEPGRNEKLFF
J gene: TRBJ2-7; V gene: TRBV29-1; clone size: -; D gene: -; CDR3 DNA: TGCAGCGTCTTTCGGGACTACGAGCAGTACTTC; CDR3 protein: CSVFRDYEQYF
J gene: TRBJ2-5; V gene: TRBV7-9; clone size: -; D gene: -; CDR3 DNA: TGTGCCAGCAGCTTCACACGCGGCGCGGTGGAGACCCAGTACTTC; CDR3 protein: CASSFTRGAVETQYF
J gene: TRBJ2-1; V gene: TRBV7-9; clone size: once; D gene: -; CDR3 DNA: TGTGCCAGCAGCTTACAGGGTGGGATATACAATGAGCAGTTCTTC; CDR3 protein: CASSLQGGIYNEQFF
J gene: TRBJ2-1; V gene: TRBV9; clone size: -; D gene: -; CDR3 DNA: TGTGCCAGCAGCGTAGCCTCCGACCCATACAATGAGCAGTTCTTC; CDR3 protein: CASSVASDPYNEQFF
J gene: TRBJ1-1; V gene: TRBV14; clone size: -; D gene: -; CDR3 DNA: TGTGCCAGCAGCCTCGGGGGGTCCAGGGGAGGGAGCACTGAAGCTTTCTTT; CDR3 protein: CASSLGGSRGGSTEAFF
J gene: TRBJ1-4; V gene: TRBV20-1; clone size: -; D gene: -; CDR3 DNA: TGCAGTGCTACTCGTGAAAAACTGTTTTTT; CDR3 protein: CSATREKLFF
J gene: TRBJ2-5; V gene: TRBV3-1/TRBV3-2; clone size: -; D gene: TRBD2; CDR3 DNA: TGTGCCAGCAGCCCGGGGAGGCGGGAGAACCAAGAGACCCAGTACTTC; CDR3 protein: CASSPGRRENQETQYF
J gene: TRBJ2-6; V gene: TRBV5-1; clone size: -; D gene: -; CDR3 DNA: TGCGCCAGCAGCTTGGCCACCGGTTCTGGGGCCAACGTCCTGACTTTC; CDR3 protein: CASSLATGSGANVLTF
J gene: TRBJ2-1; V gene: TRBV6-2/TRBV6-3; clone size: -; D gene: -; CDR3 DNA: TGTGCCAGCAGTTATTTTGCCAGGGGCACCTACAATGAGCAGTTCTTC; CDR3 protein: CASSYFARGTYNEQFF
J gene: TRBJ2-2; V gene: TRBV9; clone size: -; D gene: TRBD2; CDR3 DNA: TGTGCCAGCAGCGAGGGAGGGAGCGGGATGTCCACCGGGGAGCTGTTTTTT; CDR3 protein: CASSEGGSGMSTGELFF
J gene: TRBJ2-1; V gene: TRBV18; clone size: -; D gene: TRBD2; CDR3 DNA: TGTGCCAGCTCACCATTGACTAGCCCAGACAATGAGCAGTTCTTC; CDR3 protein: CASSPLTSPDNEQFF
J gene: TRBJ1-2; V gene: TRBV9; clone size: -; D gene: -; CDR3 DNA: TGTGCCAGCAGCGTAGGCCCCAATAACTATGGCTACACCTTC; CDR3 protein: CASSVGPNNYGYTF
J gene: TRBJ1-2; V gene: TRBV5-6; clone size: -; D gene: TRBD1; CDR3 DNA: TGTGCCAGCAGCTTGGGACAGGGCTTGCGCTACACCTTC; CDR3 protein: CASSLGQGLRYTF
J gene: TRBJ1-6; V gene: TRBV5-1; clone size: -; D gene: TRBD1; CDR3 DNA: TGCGCCAGCAGCTCGACAACGAGACAGGGAGCGAGCTCCTATAATTCACCCCTCCACTTT; CDR3 protein: CASSSTTRQGASSYNSPLHF
J gene: TRBJ2-5; V gene: TRBV7-8; clone size: once; D gene: -; CDR3 DNA: TGTGCCAGCAGCTTAGTTGTTGGGCGAGAGACCCAGTACTTC; CDR3 protein: CASSLVVGRETQYF
J gene: TRBJ2-1; V gene: TRBV5-8; clone size: -; D gene: -; CDR3 DNA: TGTGCCAGCAGCTTGGAAGTGGACAATGAGCAGTTCTTC; CDR3 protein: CASSLEVDNEQFF
J gene: TRBJ2-7; V gene: TRBV3-1/TRBV3-2; clone size: -; D gene: -; CDR3 DNA: TGTGCCAGCGGAGACCTAAGCTCCTACGAGCAGTACTTC; CDR3 protein: CASGDLSSYEQYF
J gene: TRBJ1-1; V gene: TRBV18; clone size: -; D gene: -; CDR3 DNA: TGTGCCAGCTCACCCATGGGGAACACTGAAGCTTTCTTT; CDR3 protein: CASSPMGNTEAFF
J gene: TRBJ2-1; V gene: TRBV28; clone size: -; D gene: TRBD1; CDR3 DNA: TGTGCCAGCAGTACCGGGACAGGGTCCTACAATGAGCAGTTCTTC; CDR3 protein: CASSTGTGSYNEQFF
J gene: TRBJ1-5; V gene: TRBV28; clone size: once; D gene: -; CDR3 DNA: TGTGCCAGCGTGGGCAGAAATCAGCCCCAGCATTTT; CDR3 protein: CASVGRNQPQHF
J gene: TRBJ1-4; V gene: TRBV7-5; clone size: -; D gene: -; CDR3 DNA: TGTGCCAGAAGCTTTATGGGCCCTAGGGATGAAAAACTGTTTTTT; CDR3 protein: CARSFMGPRDEKLFF
J gene: TRBJ1-2; V gene: TRBV5-1; clone size: once; D gene: TRBD1; CDR3 DNA: TGCGCCAGCAGCCAGGGACAGCTCTATGGCTACACCTTC; CDR3 protein: CASSQGQLYGYTF
J gene: TRBJ2-7; V gene: TRBV7-9; clone size: -; D gene: -; CDR3 DNA: TGTGCCAGCAGCCCGAACCGTGGCAGGGCAACCTACGAGCAGTACTTC; CDR3 protein: CASSPNRGRATYEQYF
J gene: TRBJ2-2; V gene: TRBV11-2; clone size: -; D gene: -; CDR3 DNA: TGTGCCAGCAGCTTTCTAGGCCAGGCCACCGGGGAGCTGTTTTTT; CDR3 protein: CASSFLGQATGELFF
J gene: TRBJ1-2; V gene: TRBV19; clone size: -; D gene: TRBD1; CDR3 DNA: TGTGCCAGTAGTATTTTGGGACAGGGGCTACGTGGCTACACCTTC; CDR3 protein: CASSILGQGLRGYTF
J gene: TRBJ1-3; V gene: TRBV6-5; clone size: -; D gene: -; CDR3 DNA: TGTGCCAGCATTGGGGGGGGCAGTGGAAACACCATATATTTT; CDR3 protein: CASIGGGSGNTIYF
J gene: TRBJ1-5; V gene: TRBV5-7; clone size: -; D gene: -; CDR3 DNA: TGTGCCAGCAGCTCATCCCCGGGCCCCAATCAGCCCCAGCATTTT; CDR3 protein: CASSSSPGPNQPQHF
J gene: TRBJ1-2; V gene: TRBV29-1; clone size: -; D gene: TRBD1; CDR3 DNA: TGCAGCGCCCACAGCCGGGACAGGGGCCCCCTTGGCTATGGCTACACCTTC; CDR3 protein: CSAHSRDRGPLGYGYTF
J gene: TRBJ1-3; V gene: TRBV11-2; clone size: -; D gene: -; CDR3 DNA: TGTGCCAGCAGCTTAGGGGGGACACAGGCTGGAAACACCATATATTTT; CDR3 protein: CASSLGGTQAGNTIYF
J gene: TRBJ2-4; V gene: TRBV5-1; clone size: -; D gene: -; CDR3 DNA: TGCGCCAGCAGCTTGGGAGCCAAAAACATTCAGTACTTC; CDR3 protein: CASSLGAKNIQYF
J gene: TRBJ1-1; V gene: TRBV5-6; clone size: -; D gene: -; CDR3 DNA: TGTGCCAGCGCCGACCGAGTAAGCACTGAAGCTTTCTTT; CDR3 protein: CASADRVSTEAFF
J gene: TRBJ1-2; V gene: TRBV18; clone size: once; D gene: TRBD1; CDR3 DNA: TGTGCCAGCTCAGCAGGACAGGGATTACATAACTATGGCTACACCTTC; CDR3 protein: CASSAGQGLHNYGYTF
J gene: TRBJ1-2; V gene: TRBV27; clone size: -; D gene: -; CDR3 DNA: TGTGCCAGCAGGGGTTCCAGGGGTGGCTATGGCTACACCTTC; CDR3 protein: CASRGSRGGYGYTF